The 31 T cell receptor beta chains given below trace back to one sample, sequenced in a study of cytomegalovirus exposure and HLA in healthy donors. Generated by immunoSEQ multiplex PCR, the TCRdb table keeps only in-frame clones and is missing some. The sample contains a few hundred thousand clones, approximately 87% of which appear only once. The material sequenced was PBMCs. Source of these receptors: a woman aged 18-29 years in good health and CMV-seronegative.

The CDR3 bases are TGTGCCAGCAGATCCCCACAGGGAGATTCCTACGAGCAGTACTTC. Its protein is CASRSPQGDSYEQYF. The chain carries TRBV7-2 and TRBJ2-7; tentatively, D is TRBD1 (6 bases). Germline values: CDR1 SGHTA, CDR2 FQGNSA. There are 15 residues in the CDR3. Trimming stripped 6 bases from V and 1 base from J, with 16 bases between.

V usage is TRBV25-1 and J usage is TRBJ1-2; 7 bases are a match to TRBD1. V shed 5 bases and J 8 bases; nucleotides not matched to a gene: 14. This CDR3 spans 15 amino acids. Per germline, CDR1 MGHDK and CDR2 SYGVNS. The CDR3 DNA follows: TGTGCCAGCAGTACCCGACAGGGAATCTCGATGGGCTACACCTTC. The encoded protein is CASSTRQGISMGYTF.

As concerns this clone: At the DNA level, this CDR3 is encoded by other sequences in the same sample as well. The chain is built from TRBV7-7 and TRBJ1-1, with no clear D. V dropped 1 base and J dropped 1 base, with 4 bases sitting between them. Germline V gene sequence: CDR1 SSHAT, CDR2 FNYEAQ (reference sequence). The CDR3 has 13 amino acids. This CDR3 reads CASSLGRNTEAFF. Here the CDR3 DNA reads TGTGCCAGCAGCTTAGGCAGGAACACTGAAGCTTTCTTT. Full variable domain (rest looked up from reference TRBV7-7 and TRBJ1-1): GAGVSQSPRYKVTKRGQDVTLRCDPISSHATLYWYQQALGQGPEFLTYFNYEAQPDKSGLPSDRFSAERPEGSISTLTIQRTEQRDSAMYRCASSLGRNTEAFFGQGTRLTVV.

The table lists this clone with a count of one. As DNA, the CDR3 is TGTGCCAGCGGTCCTGGGACAGGGAATGAAGCTTTCTTT. This codes for CASGPGTGNEAFF. V is TRBV6-5 and J is TRBJ1-1, with 9 positions matching TRBD1. The CDR3 contains 13 residues. Germline CDR1 and CDR2: MNHEY and SVGAGI. V lost 8 bases to trimming and J lost 7 bases; unmatched junction nucleotides: 8.

The chain employs TRBV5-1 and TRBJ1-2; 7 bases map to TRBD1. The germline V gene encodes CDR1 SGHRS and CDR2 YFSETQ. CDR3 length equals 15 residues. The junction had 2 bases not matched to a gene; V was cut back by 0 bases and J by 0 bases. CDR3 region: CASSLAGTANYGYTF. The CDR3 DNA reads TGCGCCAGCAGCTTGGCTGGGACAGCTAACTATGGCTACACCTTC.

The J gene is TRBJ1-1, the V gene TRBV25-1, with D hard to call. The CDR3 totals 12 residues. In germline, CDR1 is MGHDK, CDR2 SYGVNS. V was pared by 4 bases and J by 5 bases, with 8 bases between. CDR3 sequence: CASSGDLTEAFF. The CDR3, as DNA: TGTGCCAGCAGTGGAGACTTAACTGAAGCTTTCTTT.

The chain uses TRBV2 and TRBJ1-2; TRBD1 matches 9 bases. Germline V CDR1 and CDR2: SNHLY, FYNNEI. The CDR3 runs 13 residues. Trimming cost V 6 bases and J 6 bases; bases outside gene matches: 5. The CDR3 DNA sequence: TGTGCCAGCAGAGGACGGGACAGGGATGGCTACACCTTC. Its protein product is CASRGRDRDGYTF.

In its sample, this clone was seen once. V usage is TRBV5-8 and J usage is TRBJ2-7; maybe TRBD1 (6 bases). Trimming took 4 bases from V and 3 from J, leaving 14 bases between them. This CDR3 has 14 residues. CDR1 and CDR2 from the germline V gene are SGHTS and YDEGEE. CDR3 nucleotide sequence: TGTGCCAGCAGCCCCCCCCCACAGGGCTACGAGCAGTACTTC. Residues: CASSPPPQGYEQYF.

The chain is built from TRBV2 and TRBJ1-5; 7 bases align to TRBD1. With V trimmed by 6 bases and J by 3 bases, 14 bases remained unmatched. Germline assignment: CDR1 SNHLY and CDR2 FYNNEI. The CDR3 runs to 17 residues. The CDR3, as DNA: TGTGCCAGCAGACTAGACAGGGAAGATTCGGTCAATCAGCCCCAGCATTTT. It translates to CASRLDREDSVNQPQHF.

V gene TRBV28 combines with J gene TRBJ1-3, with D possibly TRBD1 on 5 matching bases. The germline V and J ends were trimmed by 6 bases and 1 base, with 10 bases remaining between them. The CDR3 runs to 14 residues. Germline V gene data show CDR1 as MDHEN and CDR2 as SYDVKM. The CDR3 sequence is CASSLDMSGNTIYF. CDR3 nucleotide sequence: TGTGCCAGCAGCTTGGACATGTCTGGAAACACCATATATTTT.

This chain joins TRBV9 and TRBJ2-7; TRBD1 agrees at 8 bases. The CDR3 is 15 residues long. Germline V gives CDR1 SGDLS, CDR2 YYNGEE. With V trimmed by 4 bases and J by 1 base, 7 bases remained unmatched. The CDR3 sequence is CASSPDRVRSYEQYF. The CDR3 DNA sequence: TGTGCCAGCAGCCCGGACAGGGTAAGGTCCTACGAGCAGTACTTC.

V usage is TRBV20-1 and J usage is TRBJ1-1, with D hard to call. In germline, CDR1 is DFQATT, CDR2 SNEGSKA (reference sequence). The CDR3 length is 11 residues. Trimming removed 2 bases from V and 3 bases from J, with 4 bases in between. Written as DNA, the CDR3 is TGCAGTGCTAGACTCGACACTGAAGCTTTCTTT. Residues: CSARLDTEAFF.

A note on this clone: Other DNA sequences in this sample translate to the same CDR3. The chain employs TRBV15 and TRBJ2-5; no clear D gene. Trimming took 0 bases from V and 5 from J, leaving 7 bases between them. CDR3 length equals 13 residues. The germline V gene has CDR1 LNHNV and CDR2 YYDKDF (reference sequence). CDR3 protein: CATSRDGRETQYF. Written as DNA, the CDR3 is TGTGCCACCAGCAGAGATGGCAGGGAGACCCAGTACTTC.

The chain combines TRBV28 with TRBJ2-7; maybe TRBD2 (7 bases). The germline V gene has CDR1 MDHEN and CDR2 SYDVKM. Trimming shortened V by 7 bases and J by 5 bases, and 18 bases separated the two germline ends. The CDR3 spans 14 residues. The CDR3 is CASIRGARAHEQYF. The CDR3 region has the DNA TGTGCCAGCATCCGGGGGGCGCGGGCCCACGAGCAGTACTTC.

J is TRBJ2-3 and V is TRBV15, with a weak D call TRBD1 (5 bases). Trimming left V 3 bases short and J 10 bases short, with 14 bases between. This CDR3 comprises 13 residues. Germline CDR1 and CDR2: LNHNV and YYDKDF (reference sequence). The DNA for the CDR3 is TGTGCCACCAGCAGGGCCCAGGGCGATTCGCAGTATTTT. This codes for CATSRAQGDSQYF.

This chain links TRBV6-1 with TRBJ2-7, with 10 bases lining up with TRBD1. Per germline, CDR1 MNHNS and CDR2 SASEGT. V lost 0 bases and J lost 8; bases outside the gene matches: 22. The CDR3 extends over 20 amino acids. The CDR3, as DNA: TGTGCCAGCAGTGAAGCGCGGGGAGGAAGACGGACAGGGGGTTCCTGGAAGCAGTACTTC. Protein: CASSEARGGRRTGGSWKQYF.

This clone has a handful of counts. The gene calls are TRBV19 and TRBJ2-7; 9 positions match TRBD1. The germline gives CDR1 LNHDA, CDR2 SQIVND (reference sequence). V shed 10 bases, J shed 7 bases, and the junction held 5 bases outside the gene matches. The CDR3 totals 11 residues. CDR3 DNA sequence: TGTGCCACCGGACAGGGGTGGGAGCAGTACTTC. Its protein product is CATGQGWEQYF.

The chain's CDR3 is CASSPGVRNTEAFF. For the CDR3, the DNA is TGTGCCAGCAGCCCAGGGGTACGGAACACTGAAGCTTTCTTT. The chain employs TRBV28 and TRBJ1-1; maybe TRBD1 (6 bases). Looked up from germline, CDR1 is MDHEN and CDR2 is SYDVKM. The CDR3 runs 14 residues. Trimming took off 6 bases at V and 1 base at J, with 12 bases between the two ends.

The chain recombines TRBV7-2 with TRBJ2-7, with TRBD2 matching 8 bases. Germline loops: CDR1 SGHTA, CDR2 FQGNSA. J was trimmed by 7 bases and V by 5 bases; bases with no gene match: 13. The length of the CDR3 is 15 residues. The CDR3 region has the DNA TGTGCCAGCAGCACCAGCGGGAGCACGGGCAGGGAGCAGTACTTC. Translation gives CASSTSGSTGREQYF.

This clone was recorded once. DNA for the CDR3: TGTGCCAGCAGCCAACCCAGAAGACTAGCCGGGACAGATACGCAGTATTTT. Amino acid sequence: CASSQPRRLAGTDTQYF. The chain recombines TRBV4-2 with TRBJ2-3; 7 bases are a match to TRBD2. J lost 3 bases, V lost 2 bases, and 11 bases had no gene match. The V gene's germline CDR1 is LGHNA and CDR2 YNFKEQ. This CDR3 spans 17 amino acids.

The chain employs TRBV28 and TRBJ1-5, with a weak D call TRBD1 (6 bases). This CDR3 is 13 amino acids long. The V end was cut by 5 bases, the J end by 5 bases, with 10 bases between. Germline V gene data show CDR1 as MDHEN and CDR2 as SYDVKM. The CDR3 DNA reads as TGTGCCAGCAGTCTCCACAGGGATCAGCCCCAGCATTTT. It yields the protein CASSLHRDQPQHF.

V gene TRBV7-8 combines with J gene TRBJ1-5, with D maybe TRBD1 (5 bases). Per the germline V gene, CDR1 is SGHVS and CDR2 is FQNEAQ. The CDR3 length is 14 residues. The V end lost 1 base, the J end lost 5 bases, and 9 bases lay between the germline ends. The CDR3 reads CASSLDGGYQPQHF. The CDR3 DNA follows: TGTGCCAGCAGCTTAGACGGGGGATATCAGCCCCAGCATTTT.

The rearrangement links TRBV27 to TRBJ2-1, with no clear D. Germline V CDR1 and CDR2: MNHEY, SMNVEV (reference sequence). V lost 6 bases to trimming and J lost 7 bases, with 19 bases between them. This CDR3 contains 15 residues. The CDR3 is CASSDSPPSGNEQFF. CDR3 bases: TGTGCCAGCAGCGATAGCCCCCCATCGGGTAATGAGCAGTTCTTC.

The chain carries TRBV27 and TRBJ2-2; a possible D gene is TRBD1 (5 bases). The CDR3 runs to 15 residues. CDR1 and CDR2 (germline): MNHEY, SMNVEV (reference sequence). Trimming took 1 base from V and 6 from J, leaving 12 bases between them. In DNA form, the CDR3 reads TGTGCCAGCAGTTTATATCCCAGGGCAGCCGGGGAGCTGTTTTTT. This sequence encodes CASSLYPRAAGELFF.

The chain is built from TRBV5-4 and TRBJ2-2; 7 bases agree with TRBD2. The CDR3 covers 15 residues. The junction had 9 bases not matched to a gene; V was cut back by 2 bases and J by 8 bases. Germline V lookup: CDR1 SGHNT, CDR2 YYREEE (reference sequence). CDR3 in amino acids: CASSLGGSVGGELFF. CDR3 bases: TGTGCCAGCAGCTTAGGCGGGAGCGTGGGAGGGGAGCTGTTTTTT. Full variable domain (outside the CDR3, taken from reference TRBV5-4 and TRBJ2-2): ETGVTQSPTHLIKTRGQQVTLRCSSQSGHNTVSWYQQALGQGPQFIFQYYREEENGRGNFPPRFSGLQFPNYSSELNVNALELDDSALYLCASSLGGSVGGELFFGEGSRLTVL.

The chain joins TRBV5-6 to TRBJ1-2, with TRBD1 matching over 8 bases. The CDR3 is 14 amino acids. The junction had 6 bases not matched to a gene; V was cut back by 4 bases and J by 4 bases. Germline loops: CDR1 SGHDT, CDR2 YYEEEE. CDR3 nucleotide sequence: TGTGCCAGCAGCCATACAGGGGGAAGCTATGGCTACACCTTC. Amino acids: CASSHTGGSYGYTF.

The chain employs TRBV5-1 and TRBJ1-2; TRBD1 might be the D (6 bases). Germline values: CDR1 SGHRS, CDR2 YFSETQ. CDR3 length: 14 amino acids. The V and J ends lost 1 base and 1 base respectively, with 8 bases between them. CDR3 protein: CASSLRTDNYGYTF. CDR3 DNA sequence: TGCGCCAGCAGCTTGAGGACAGATAACTATGGCTACACCTTC. Supplemented by reference TRBV5-1 and TRBJ1-2, the full variable domain reads KAGVTQTPRYLIKTRGQQVTLSCSPISGHRSVSWYQQTPGQGLQFLFEYFSETQRNKGNFPGRFSGRQFSNSRSEMNVSTLELGDSALYLCASSLRTDNYGYTFGSGTRLTVV.

V is TRBV6-5 and J is TRBJ1-1, with D perhaps TRBD1 (5 bases). Trimming shortened V by 5 bases and J by 0 bases, and 10 bases separated the two germline ends. Per the germline V gene, CDR1 is MNHEY and CDR2 is SVGAGI. CDR3 length: 14 residues. CDR3 in amino acids: CASSHDSMNTEAFF. DNA for the CDR3: TGTGCCAGCAGTCACGACAGCATGAACACTGAAGCTTTCTTT.

The J gene is TRBJ2-5, the V gene TRBV28, with D possibly being TRBD2 (6 bases). Germline CDR1 MDHEN, CDR2 SYDVKM. This CDR3 has 11 residues. V shed 8 bases and J shed 8 bases, with 12 bases lying between them. CDR3 amino acids: CASGGVGTQYF. In DNA form, the CDR3 reads TGTGCCAGCGGAGGGGTCGGCACCCAGTACTTC. Together with reference TRBV28 and TRBJ2-5, the CDR3 gives the full variable domain: DVKVTQSSRYLVKRTGEKVFLECVQDMDHENMFWYRQDPGLGLRLIYFSYDVKMKEKGDIPEGYSVSREKKERFSLILESASTNQTSMYLCASGGVGTQYFGPGTRLLVL.

The genes are TRBV27 and TRBJ1-5; TRBD1 matches 7 bases. CDR1 and CDR2 (germline): MNHEY, SMNVEV (reference sequence). There are 18 residues in the CDR3. The junction had 23 bases not matched to a gene; V was cut back by 10 bases and J by 5 bases. DNA for the CDR3: TGTGCCACCTTCCCCCCCATCACTTGGACAGGAAAGGATCAGCCCCAGCATTTT. This translates into CATFPPITWTGKDQPQHF.

The rearrangement joins TRBV6-1 to TRBJ2-7; D may be TRBD1 (6 bases). The V gene lost 4 bases and the J gene lost 3 bases, with 10 bases spanning the gap. CDR1 is MNHNS, CDR2 SASEGT, per germline. This CDR3 is 13 amino acids long. This CDR3 reads CASSAQGVYEQYF. CDR3 DNA sequence: TGTGCCAGCAGTGCACAGGGAGTCTACGAGCAGTACTTC.